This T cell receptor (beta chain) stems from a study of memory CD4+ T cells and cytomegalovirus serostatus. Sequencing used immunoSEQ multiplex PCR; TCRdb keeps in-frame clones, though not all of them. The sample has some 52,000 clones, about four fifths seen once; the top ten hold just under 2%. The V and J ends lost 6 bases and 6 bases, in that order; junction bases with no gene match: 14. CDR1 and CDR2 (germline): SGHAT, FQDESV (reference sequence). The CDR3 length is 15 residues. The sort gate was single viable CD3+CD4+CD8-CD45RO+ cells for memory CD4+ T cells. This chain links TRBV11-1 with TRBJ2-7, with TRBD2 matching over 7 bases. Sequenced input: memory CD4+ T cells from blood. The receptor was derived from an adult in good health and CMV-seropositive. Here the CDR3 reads CASSARAGPTGEQYF. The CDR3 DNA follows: TGTGCCAGCAGTGCCCGAGCGGGGCCCACAGGCGAGCAGTACTTC.